The clone carrying this TCR beta chain occurred once. This entry is derived from a study of CD8 T cells in Susac syndrome. With random hexamers, reverse transcription was performed on roughly 0.45 to 1 ug of RNA. Amplification of TCR beta CDR3 spanned 54 Vbeta and 13 Jbeta via immunoSEQ multiplex PCR. TCRdb recomputed calls from the immunoSEQ multiplex PCR reads with MiXCR, one row per CDR3 protein. The table records approximately 270,000 distinct CDR3 sequences, just under 95% of them present only once. TEMRA cells were enriched by FACS, and CD4+ and CD8+ T cells were negatively isolated. Trimming removed 5 bases from V and 7 bases from J; junction bases left unmatched: 6. This CDR3 comprises 15 residues.

Sequenced sample: CD4+ T cells from PBMCs. This TCR was recovered from a human donor with multiple sclerosis. The V gene is TRBV12-3 or TRBV12-4, the J gene TRBJ2-3; 13 positions match TRBD2. DNA of the CDR3: TGTGCCAGCAGTGGACTAGCGGGAGACAGGTATACGCAGTATTTT. Protein product: CASSGLAGDRYTQYF.